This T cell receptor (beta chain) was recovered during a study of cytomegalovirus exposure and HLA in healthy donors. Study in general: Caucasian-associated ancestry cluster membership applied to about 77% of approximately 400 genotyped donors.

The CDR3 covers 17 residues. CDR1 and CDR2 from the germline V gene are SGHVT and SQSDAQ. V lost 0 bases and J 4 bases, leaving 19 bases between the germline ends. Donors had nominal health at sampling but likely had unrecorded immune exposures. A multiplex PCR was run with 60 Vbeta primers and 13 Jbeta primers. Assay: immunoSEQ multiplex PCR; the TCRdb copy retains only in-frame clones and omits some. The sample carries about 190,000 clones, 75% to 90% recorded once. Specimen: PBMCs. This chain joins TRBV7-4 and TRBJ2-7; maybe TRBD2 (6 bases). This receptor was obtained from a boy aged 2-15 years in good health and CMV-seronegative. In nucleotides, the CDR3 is TGTGCCAGCAGCTTAGCACCCCTCCTATGGGGGGTTTACGAGCAGTACTTC. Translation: CASSLAPLLWGVYEQYF.